Many counts were recorded for the clone carrying this TCR beta chain. Its antigen is currently unknown. This record belongs to a study of breast tumors, draining lymph nodes, adjacent tissues. General study results and limits: Most tumor T cells seemingly derive from lymph node, then expand in tumor. Luminal-like breast cancer showed significantly higher tumor–nontumor repertoire similarity than basal-like. Tumor TCR diversity was below lymph nodes but above nontumor tissue. The lymph node origin of tumor T cells was framed as consistent with a hypothesis, not demonstrated.

Between the trimmed V and J ends, which lost 1 base and 3 bases, there was a span of 6 bases. CDR3 length equals 13 residues. Germline V lookup: CDR1 SGHTA, CDR2 FQGTGA. In TCRdb, the multiplex PCR reads were re-called with MiXCR into one record per CDR3 protein. The table lists 250,000 or so distinct CDR3 sequences, more than 30% of them singletons. Breast cancer patients provided tissue from their axillary draining lymph nodes. This sequence originates from a female donor with breast cancer. Some clones in this sample may be carry-over from other donors' samples. Sequencing was done on a sample of axillary lymph node tissue. The chain combines TRBV7-3 with TRBJ2-5, with D possibly matching TRBD2 (5 bases). As DNA, the CDR3 is TGTGCCAGCAGCTTAATAGCGAAAGAGACCCAGTACTTC. Residues: CASSLIAKETQYF.